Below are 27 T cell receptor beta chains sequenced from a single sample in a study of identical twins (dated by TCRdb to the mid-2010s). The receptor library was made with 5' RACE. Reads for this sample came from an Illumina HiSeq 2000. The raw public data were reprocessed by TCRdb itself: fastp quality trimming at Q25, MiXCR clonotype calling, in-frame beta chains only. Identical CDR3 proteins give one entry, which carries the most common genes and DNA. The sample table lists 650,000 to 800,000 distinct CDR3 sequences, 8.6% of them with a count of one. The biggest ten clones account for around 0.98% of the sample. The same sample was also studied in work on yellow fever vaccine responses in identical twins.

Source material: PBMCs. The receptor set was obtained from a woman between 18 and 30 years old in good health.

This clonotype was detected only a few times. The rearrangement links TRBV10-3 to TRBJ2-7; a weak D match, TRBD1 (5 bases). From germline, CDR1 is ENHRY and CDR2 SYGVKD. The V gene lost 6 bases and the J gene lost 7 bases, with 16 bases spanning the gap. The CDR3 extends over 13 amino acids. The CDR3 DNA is TGTGCCATCAGGGACACCCTTTTATTAGAGCAGTACTTC. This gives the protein CAIRDTLLLEQYF.

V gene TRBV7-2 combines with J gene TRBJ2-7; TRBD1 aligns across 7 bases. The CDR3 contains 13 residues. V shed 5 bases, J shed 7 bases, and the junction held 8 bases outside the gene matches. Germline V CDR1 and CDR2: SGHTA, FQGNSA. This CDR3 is CASSIGGLGEQYF. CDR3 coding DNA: TGTGCCAGCAGCATAGGGGGCCTGGGGGAGCAGTACTTC. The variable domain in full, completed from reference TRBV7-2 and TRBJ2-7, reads GAGVSQSPSNKVTEKGKDVELRCDPISGHTALYWYRQSLGQGLEFLIYFQGNSAPDKSGLPSDRFSAERTGGSVSTLTIQRTQQEDSAVYLCASSIGGLGEQYFGPGTRLTVT.

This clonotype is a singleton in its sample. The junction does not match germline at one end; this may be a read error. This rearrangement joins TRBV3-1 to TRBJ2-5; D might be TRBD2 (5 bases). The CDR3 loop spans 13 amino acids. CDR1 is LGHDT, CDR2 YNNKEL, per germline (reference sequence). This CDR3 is CASSQDTSGSLHF. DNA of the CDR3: TGTGCCAGCAGCCAAGATACTTCGGGGAGTCTGCACTTC.

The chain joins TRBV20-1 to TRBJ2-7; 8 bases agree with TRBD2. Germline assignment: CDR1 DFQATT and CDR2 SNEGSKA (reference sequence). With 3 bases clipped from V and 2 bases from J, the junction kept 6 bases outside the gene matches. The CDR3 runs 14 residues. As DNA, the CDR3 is TGCAGTGCTAGTTTCGGGAGGGGACCCTACGAGCAGTACTTC. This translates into CSASFGRGPYEQYF.

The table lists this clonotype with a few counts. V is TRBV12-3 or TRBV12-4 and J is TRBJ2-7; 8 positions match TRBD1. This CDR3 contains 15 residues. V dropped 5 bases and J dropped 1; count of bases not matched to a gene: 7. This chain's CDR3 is CASSPGGQVSYEQYF. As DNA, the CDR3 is TGTGCCAGCAGTCCCGGGGGACAGGTGTCCTACGAGCAGTACTTC.

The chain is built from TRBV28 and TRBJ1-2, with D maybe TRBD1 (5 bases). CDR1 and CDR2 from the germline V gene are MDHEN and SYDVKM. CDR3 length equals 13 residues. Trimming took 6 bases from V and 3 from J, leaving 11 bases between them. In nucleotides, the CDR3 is TGTGCCAGCAGGCGCCGGGGGGACTATGGCTACACCTTC. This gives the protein CASRRRGDYGYTF.

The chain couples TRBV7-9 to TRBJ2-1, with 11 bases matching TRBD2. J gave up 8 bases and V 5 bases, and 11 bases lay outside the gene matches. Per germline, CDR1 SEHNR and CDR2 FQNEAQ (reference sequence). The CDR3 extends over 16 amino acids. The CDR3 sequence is CASSPPSGRPADEQFF. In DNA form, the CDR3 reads TGTGCCAGCAGCCCACCTAGCGGGAGGCCTGCGGATGAGCAGTTCTTC.

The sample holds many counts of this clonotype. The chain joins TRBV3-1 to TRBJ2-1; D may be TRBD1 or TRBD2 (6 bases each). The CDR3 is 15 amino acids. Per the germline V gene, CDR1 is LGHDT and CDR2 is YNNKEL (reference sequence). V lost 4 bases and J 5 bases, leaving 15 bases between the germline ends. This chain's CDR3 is CASSPWERGDNEQFF. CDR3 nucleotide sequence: TGTGCCAGCAGCCCTTGGGAGAGGGGGGACAATGAGCAGTTCTTC.

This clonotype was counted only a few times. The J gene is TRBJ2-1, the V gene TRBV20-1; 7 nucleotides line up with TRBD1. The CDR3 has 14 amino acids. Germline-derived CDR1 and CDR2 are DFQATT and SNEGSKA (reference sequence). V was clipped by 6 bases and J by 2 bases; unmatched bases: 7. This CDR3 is CSALPGQTYNEQFF. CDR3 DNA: TGCAGTGCCCTCCCGGGACAGACCTACAATGAGCAGTTCTTC.

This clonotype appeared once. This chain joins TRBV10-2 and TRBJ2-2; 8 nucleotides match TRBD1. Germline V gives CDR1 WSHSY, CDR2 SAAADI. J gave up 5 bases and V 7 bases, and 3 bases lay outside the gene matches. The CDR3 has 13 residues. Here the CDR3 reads CASIYRGTGELFF. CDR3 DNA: TGCGCCAGCATTTACAGGGGGACCGGGGAGCTGTTTTTT.

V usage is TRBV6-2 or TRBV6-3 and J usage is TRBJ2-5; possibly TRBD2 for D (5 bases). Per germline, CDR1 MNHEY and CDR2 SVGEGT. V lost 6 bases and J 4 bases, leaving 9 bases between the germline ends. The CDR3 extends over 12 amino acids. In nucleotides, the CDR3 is TGTGCCAGCAGACAGCGGAGAGAGACCCAGTACTTC. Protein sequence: CASRQRRETQYF.

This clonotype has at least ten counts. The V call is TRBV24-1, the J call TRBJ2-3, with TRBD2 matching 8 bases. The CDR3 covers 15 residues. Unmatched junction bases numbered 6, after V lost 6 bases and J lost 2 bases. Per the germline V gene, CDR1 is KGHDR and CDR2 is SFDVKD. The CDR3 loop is CATSSGTRFTDTQYF. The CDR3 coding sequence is TGTGCCACCAGTTCCGGGACTAGGTTCACAGATACGCAGTATTTT.

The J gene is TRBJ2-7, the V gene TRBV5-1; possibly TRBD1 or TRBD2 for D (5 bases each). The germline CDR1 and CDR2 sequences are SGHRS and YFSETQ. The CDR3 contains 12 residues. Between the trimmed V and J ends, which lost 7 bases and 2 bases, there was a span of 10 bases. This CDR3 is CASAGRAYEQYF. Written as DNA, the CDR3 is TGCGCCAGCGCAGGGCGGGCCTACGAGCAGTACTTC.

The CDR3 loop is CASSFRDTGTDTQYF. The DNA of the CDR3 is TGTGCCAGCAGCTTTAGGGACACCGGCACAGATACGCAGTATTTT. The V gene is TRBV3-1, the J gene TRBJ2-3; the D gene is possibly TRBD1 (6 bases). The CDR3 runs to 15 residues. Trimming took 5 bases from V and 1 from J, leaving 13 bases between them. Germline values: CDR1 LGHDT, CDR2 YNNKEL (reference sequence).

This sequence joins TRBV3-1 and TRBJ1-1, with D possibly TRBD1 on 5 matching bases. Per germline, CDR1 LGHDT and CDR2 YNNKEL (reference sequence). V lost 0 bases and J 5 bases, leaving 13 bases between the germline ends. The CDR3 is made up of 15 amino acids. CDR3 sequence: CASSQDIGGNTEAFF. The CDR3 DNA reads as TGTGCCAGCAGCCAAGATATTGGGGGGAATACTGAAGCTTTCTTT. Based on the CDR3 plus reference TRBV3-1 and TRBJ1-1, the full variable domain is DTAVSQTPKYLVTQMGNDKSIKCEQNLGHDTMYWYKQDSKKFLKIMFSYNNKELIINETVPNRFSPKSPDKAHLNLHINSLELGDSAVYFCASSQDIGGNTEAFFGQGTRLTVV.

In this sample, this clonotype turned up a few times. The CDR3 nucleotides read TGTGCCAGCACCTCGACGGAAAGCTCCTACGAGCAGTACTTC. Residues: CASTSTESSYEQYF. The chain is built from TRBV12-3 or TRBV12-4 and TRBJ2-7; no clear D gene. There are 14 residues in the CDR3. V lost 7 bases and J lost 0, with 13 bases in between.

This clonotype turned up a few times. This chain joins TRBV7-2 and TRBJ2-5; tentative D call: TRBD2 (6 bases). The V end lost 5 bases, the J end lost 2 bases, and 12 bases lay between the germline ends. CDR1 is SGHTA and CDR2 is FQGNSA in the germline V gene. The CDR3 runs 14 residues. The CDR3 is CASSTGTLQETQYF. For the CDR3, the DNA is TGTGCCAGCAGCACCGGGACTTTACAAGAGACCCAGTACTTC.

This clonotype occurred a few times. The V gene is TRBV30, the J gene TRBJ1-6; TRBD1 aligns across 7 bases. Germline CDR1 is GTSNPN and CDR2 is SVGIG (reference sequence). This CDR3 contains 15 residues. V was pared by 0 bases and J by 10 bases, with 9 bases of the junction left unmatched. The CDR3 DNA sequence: TGTGCCTGGAGTGTGTCGGCAGGGGGTAGATCACCCCTCCACTTT. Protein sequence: CAWSVSAGGRSPLHF.

CDR3 sequence reads: CASSLYGPGTDTQYF. In nucleotides, the CDR3 is TGTGCCAGCAGCTTATACGGCCCCGGCACAGATACGCAGTATTTT. The gene calls are TRBV7-2 and TRBJ2-3; D not resolved. Looked up from germline, CDR1 is SGHTA and CDR2 is FQGNSA. Trimming shortened V by 2 bases and J by 1 base, and 10 bases separated the two germline ends. This CDR3 is 15 amino acids long.

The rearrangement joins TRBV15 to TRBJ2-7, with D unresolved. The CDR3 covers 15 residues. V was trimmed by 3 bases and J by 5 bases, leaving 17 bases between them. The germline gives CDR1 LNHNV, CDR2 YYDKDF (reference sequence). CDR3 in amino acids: CATSRGKEVSNEQYF. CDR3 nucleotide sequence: TGTGCCACCAGCAGGGGCAAAGAAGTATCCAACGAGCAGTACTTC. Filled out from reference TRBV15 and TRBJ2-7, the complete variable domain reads DAMVIQNPRYQVTQFGKPVTLSCSQTLNHNVMYWYQQKSSQAPKLLFHYYDKDFNNEADTPDNFQSRRPNTSFCFLDIRSPGLGDTAMYLCATSRGKEVSNEQYFGPGTRLTVT.

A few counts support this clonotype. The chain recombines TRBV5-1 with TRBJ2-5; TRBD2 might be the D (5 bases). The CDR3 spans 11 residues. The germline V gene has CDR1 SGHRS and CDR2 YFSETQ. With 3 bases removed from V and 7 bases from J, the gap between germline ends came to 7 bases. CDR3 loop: CASSWRTTQYF. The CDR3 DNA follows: TGCGCCAGCAGCTGGAGGACGACCCAGTACTTC.

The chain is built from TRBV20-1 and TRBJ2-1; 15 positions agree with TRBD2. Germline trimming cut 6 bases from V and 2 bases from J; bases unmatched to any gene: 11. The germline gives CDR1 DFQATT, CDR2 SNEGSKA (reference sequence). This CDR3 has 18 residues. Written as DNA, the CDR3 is TGCAGTGCCCCCGGACTAGCGGGAGGGAGCATCGCCTACAATGAGCAGTTCTTC. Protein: CSAPGLAGGSIAYNEQFF.

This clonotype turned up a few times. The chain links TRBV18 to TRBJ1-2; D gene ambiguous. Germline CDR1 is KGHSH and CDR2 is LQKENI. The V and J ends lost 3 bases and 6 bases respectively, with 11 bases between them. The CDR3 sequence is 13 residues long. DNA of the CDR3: TGTGCCAGCTCACCTTTCGAGGGCGATGGCTACACCTTC. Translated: CASSPFEGDGYTF.

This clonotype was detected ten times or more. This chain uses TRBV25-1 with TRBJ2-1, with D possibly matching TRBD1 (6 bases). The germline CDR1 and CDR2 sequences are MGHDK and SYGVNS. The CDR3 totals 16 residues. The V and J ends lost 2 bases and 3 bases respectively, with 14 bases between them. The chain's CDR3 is CASSEHAGAFYNEQFF. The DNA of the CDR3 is TGTGCCAGCAGTGAACACGCAGGGGCCTTCTACAATGAGCAGTTCTTC.

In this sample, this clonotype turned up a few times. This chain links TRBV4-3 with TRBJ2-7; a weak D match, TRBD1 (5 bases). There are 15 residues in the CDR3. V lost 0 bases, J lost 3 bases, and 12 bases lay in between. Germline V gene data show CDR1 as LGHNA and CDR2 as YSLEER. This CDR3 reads CASSQDREGVYEQYF. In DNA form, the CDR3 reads TGCGCCAGCAGCCAAGACAGGGAAGGGGTCTACGAGCAGTACTTC.

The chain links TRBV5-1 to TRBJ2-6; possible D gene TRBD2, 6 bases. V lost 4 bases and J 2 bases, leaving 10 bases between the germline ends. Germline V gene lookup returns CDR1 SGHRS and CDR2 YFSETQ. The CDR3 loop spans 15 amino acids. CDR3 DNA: TGCGCCAGCAGCGCGGGGACGACTGGGGCCAACGTCCTGACTTTC. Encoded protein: CASSAGTTGANVLTF. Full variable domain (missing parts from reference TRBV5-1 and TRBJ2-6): KAGVTQTPRYLIKTRGQQVTLSCSPISGHRSVSWYQQTPGQGLQFLFEYFSETQRNKGNFPGRFSGRQFSNSRSEMNVSTLELGDSALYLCASSAGTTGANVLTFGAGSRLTVL.

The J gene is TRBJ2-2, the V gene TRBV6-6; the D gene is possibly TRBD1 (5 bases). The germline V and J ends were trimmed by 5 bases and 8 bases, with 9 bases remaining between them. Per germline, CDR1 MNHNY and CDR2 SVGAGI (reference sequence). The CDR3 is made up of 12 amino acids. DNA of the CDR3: TGTGCCAGCAGTAAGAACAGGGGGGAGCTGTTTTTT. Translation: CASSKNRGELFF.